This T cell receptor (beta chain) was recovered during a study of CD8+ T cells in alopecia areata. Study background: Administration of oral tofacitinib to treated patients was at 5 to 10 mg twice daily.

The CDR3 totals 13 residues. From germline, CDR1 is SEHNR and CDR2 FQNEAQ (reference sequence). The germline V and J ends were trimmed by 5 bases and 4 bases, with 11 bases remaining between them. Noted treatment: oral pan-JAK inhibitor, 5-10 mg twice daily. Sorting of PBMCs yielded the CD4+ and CD8+ T cells. RNA, once extracted, was reverse transcribed into cDNA for use as the sequencing template. Only in-frame clones appear in the TCRdb table, and some are missing; sequencing was by immunoSEQ multiplex PCR. The sample records tens of thousands of clones, roughly 89% being singletons. The sequence came from a human donor with alopecia areata. The sequenced sample was CD8+ T cells sorted from blood, obtained at week 24, from a patient treated with tofacitinib. The chain recombines TRBV7-9 with TRBJ2-5; D perhaps matches TRBD1 (5 bases). CDR3: CASSPTAGETQYF. DNA for the CDR3: TGTGCCAGCAGCCCGACAGCAGGAGAGACCCAGTACTTC.